These 28 T cell receptor beta chains came from one sample sequenced in a study of tumor-infiltrating lymphocytes in localized non-small cell lung cancer. Data came from immunoSEQ multiplex PCR; TCRdb stores just in-frame clones and leaves some out. The top ten clones hold over 20% of a sample with about 14,000 clones, about two thirds of them seen once. The sequencing sample was made of uninvolved lung tissue not adjacent to the tumor. These receptors all stem from a human donor with non-small cell lung cancer.

V usage is TRBV28 and J usage is TRBJ2-7; 7 bases are a match to TRBD2. The length of the CDR3 is 15 residues. Trimming removed 2 bases from V and 2 bases from J; junction bases left unmatched: 6. Looked up from germline, CDR1 is MDHEN and CDR2 is SYDVKM. This chain's CDR3 is CASSLAGDKTYEQYF. In DNA, the CDR3 is TGTGCCAGCAGTTTAGCGGGAGATAAGACCTACGAGCAGTACTTC.

V is TRBV10-3 and J is TRBJ1-3, with TRBD1 matching 8 bases. Germline V gene sequence: CDR1 ENHRY, CDR2 SYGVKD. The V segment lost 0 bases and the J segment 2 bases; nucleotides outside the gene matches: 6. The CDR3 length is 17 residues. The CDR3 is CAISESGTGIAGNTIYF. The CDR3 bases are TGTGCCATCAGTGAGTCCGGGACAGGCATCGCTGGAAACACCATATATTTT.

V and J are TRBV6-5 and TRBJ1-6; 8 bases map to TRBD1. This CDR3 contains 16 residues. The trim removed 4 bases at V and 5 bases at J, leaving 7 bases unmatched. Germline assignment: CDR1 MNHEY and CDR2 SVGAGI. CDR3 nucleotides: TGTGCCAGCAGTTCTCTGCCGGGACAGGATAATTCACCCCTCCACTTT. Its protein product is CASSSLPGQDNSPLHF.

This clone is labeled medium-sized. V gene TRBV29-1 combines with J gene TRBJ1-1, with D tentatively TRBD1 (6 bases). The V and J ends lost 6 bases and 1 base respectively, with 15 bases between them. The CDR3 sequence is 14 residues long. Germline CDR1 SQVTM, CDR2 ANQGSEA. In DNA form, the CDR3 reads TGCAGCGTCATGATGGGGGGCGGGAACACTGAAGCTTTCTTT. Translated, it gives CSVMMGGGNTEAFF.

The V gene is TRBV2, the J gene TRBJ2-5; D is perhaps TRBD2 (6 bases). The V and J ends lost 4 bases and 5 bases respectively, with 11 bases between them. The germline V gene encodes CDR1 SNHLY and CDR2 FYNNEI. The CDR3 has 13 amino acids. The CDR3 reads CASSAGRGETQYF. The CDR3, as DNA: TGTGCCAGCAGTGCCGGCCGGGGGGAGACCCAGTACTTC.

Worth noting for this clone: The identical CDR3 is also encoded by other nucleotide sequences in the sample. The rearrangement links TRBV7-2 to TRBJ1-1; D is unresolved. The V and J ends lost 2 bases and 0 bases respectively, with 4 bases between them. This CDR3 is built from 13 residues. CDR1 and CDR2 from the germline V gene are SGHTA and FQGNSA. The CDR3 loop is CASSLSLNTEAFF. The CDR3 DNA follows: TGTGCCAGCAGCTTATCTCTGAACACTGAAGCTTTCTTT.

The V gene is TRBV9, the J gene TRBJ2-2; 11 nucleotides agree with TRBD2. CDR3 length: 17 residues. Germline lookup yields CDR1 SGDLS and CDR2 YYNGEE. V lost 0 bases to trimming and J lost 5 bases; unmatched junction nucleotides: 6. The CDR3 DNA sequence: TGTGCCAGCAGCGTAGTAGCGGGAGGGCCGGGAACCGGGGAGCTGTTTTTT. As protein: CASSVVAGGPGTGELFF.

This chain links TRBV29-1 with TRBJ2-7; 7 positions match TRBD1. V gave up 6 bases and J gave up 4 bases; unmatched junction bases: 3. CDR1 and CDR2 from the germline V gene are SQVTM and ANQGSEA. This CDR3 has 11 amino acids. CDR3 nucleotides: TGCAGCGTAAAGACAGGGTACGAGCAGTACTTC. It encodes CSVKTGYEQYF.

This clone is judged medium-sized. This chain uses TRBV9 with TRBJ1-4; D uncertain. Between the trimmed V and J ends, which lost 5 bases and 6 bases, there was a span of 17 bases. Germline V gene data show CDR1 as SGDLS and CDR2 as YYNGEE. The CDR3 totals 15 residues. CDR3 sequence (DNA): TGTGCCAGCAGTCGTAGCAGTAAAGCGGATGAAAAACTGTTTTTT. It is translated as CASSRSSKADEKLFF.

By sample share, this clone is medium-sized. The chain couples TRBV5-1 to TRBJ2-1; 7 nucleotides agree with TRBD1. The CDR3 contains 16 residues. Germline V CDR1 and CDR2: SGHRS, YFSETQ. The V and J ends lost 0 bases and 0 bases, in that order; junction bases with no gene match: 3. The CDR3 loop reads CASSLVQGSSYNEQFF. The DNA of the CDR3 is TGCGCCAGCAGCTTGGTACAGGGGAGCTCCTACAATGAGCAGTTCTTC. Full variable domain (remainder filled in from reference TRBV5-1 and TRBJ2-1): KAGVTQTPRYLIKTRGQQVTLSCSPISGHRSVSWYQQTPGQGLQFLFEYFSETQRNKGNFPGRFSGRQFSNSRSEMNVSTLELGDSALYLCASSLVQGSSYNEQFFGPGTRLTVL.

By share of the sample, this clone is hyperexpanded. V and J are TRBV5-1 and TRBJ1-2; maybe TRBD1 (6 bases). From germline, CDR1 is SGHRS and CDR2 YFSETQ. The V end was cut by 3 bases, the J end by 1 base, with 10 bases between. CDR3 size: 14 residues. The CDR3 sequence: CASSSKQGNYGYTF. The DNA of the CDR3 is TGCGCCAGCAGCTCCAAACAGGGTAACTATGGCTACACCTTC.

The chain carries TRBV30 and TRBJ2-2; D unclear. V was pared by 3 bases and J by 0 bases, with 17 bases between. CDR3 size: 17 residues. The germline V gene encodes CDR1 GTSNPN and CDR2 SVGIG (reference sequence). CDR3 protein: CAWRTSLVLANTGELFF. In nucleotides, the CDR3 is TGTGCCTGGAGAACCAGTCTGGTTCTCGCGAACACCGGGGAGCTGTTTTTT.

Relative to its sample, this clone is medium-sized. This chain joins TRBV6-1 and TRBJ2-2; D is possibly TRBD1 (6 bases). The germline CDR1 and CDR2 sequences are MNHNS and SASEGT. The CDR3 is 15 residues long. V lost 7 bases to trimming and J lost 4 bases, with 16 bases between them. Here the CDR3 reads CASTLRTESTGELFF. CDR3 bases: TGTGCCAGCACTTTAAGGACAGAGTCCACCGGGGAGCTGTTTTTT.

The V call is TRBV6-1, the J call TRBJ2-2, with 9 bases matching TRBD1. CDR1 and CDR2 from the germline V gene are MNHNS and SASEGT. V gave up 8 bases and J gave up 6 bases; unmatched junction bases: 7. This CDR3 contains 14 residues. CDR3 sequence: CASYRGPGAGELFF. The CDR3 nucleotides read TGTGCCAGCTACAGGGGGCCAGGGGCCGGGGAGCTGTTTTTT.

J is TRBJ1-5 and V is TRBV19; D might be TRBD1 (5 bases). The CDR3 has 14 residues. CDR1 is LNHDA and CDR2 is SQIVND in the germline V gene (reference sequence). V was shortened by 6 bases and J by 7 bases, with 16 bases between the two germline ends. The CDR3 sequence: CASRARDLGQPQHF. The CDR3 region has the DNA TGTGCCAGTAGAGCCAGGGATCTCGGCCAGCCCCAGCATTTT.

The count of this clone is one. The chain links TRBV7-9 to TRBJ2-2; 7 positions match TRBD1. Germline V lookup: CDR1 SEHNR, CDR2 FQNEAQ (reference sequence). V lost 5 bases and J lost 4; bases outside the gene matches: 4. CDR3 length: 14 residues. CDR3 coding DNA: TGTGCCAGCAGCCTAGACAGGGCCACCGGGGAGCTGTTTTTT. Amino acid sequence: CASSLDRATGELFF.

The rearrangement links TRBV7-8 to TRBJ1-4; TRBD1 matches at 8 bases. This CDR3 is 15 amino acids long. Germline assignment: CDR1 SGHVS and CDR2 FQNEAQ. J gave up 7 bases and V 5 bases, and 9 bases lay outside the gene matches. In DNA, the CDR3 is TGTGCCAGCAGCCGACGACAGGGGCGCAGTGAAAAACTGTTTTTT. Its protein is CASSRRQGRSEKLFF.

V usage is TRBV7-8 and J usage is TRBJ2-1; 9 nucleotides line up with TRBD2. The CDR3 contains 15 residues. Per germline, CDR1 SGHVS and CDR2 FQNEAQ. J gave up 3 bases and V 1 base, and 1 base lay outside the gene matches. The CDR3 loop reads CASSLGLADYNEQFF. CDR3 nucleotides: TGTGCCAGCAGCTTAGGACTAGCGGACTACAATGAGCAGTTCTTC.

This sequence joins TRBV5-4 and TRBJ2-3; 11 nucleotides line up with TRBD2. V was pared by 4 bases and J by 4 bases, with 5 bases of the junction left unmatched. This CDR3 region has 15 residues. Germline CDR1 is SGHNT and CDR2 is YYREEE (reference sequence). This CDR3 is CASSRSSGRSDTQYF. Written as DNA, the CDR3 is TGTGCCAGCAGCCGATCTAGCGGGAGGTCAGATACGCAGTATTTT.

The chain is built from TRBV11-2 and TRBJ1-3; weak D call: TRBD1 (5 bases). The V end lost 2 bases, the J end lost 0 bases, and 11 bases lay between the germline ends. The CDR3 runs to 16 residues. Germline CDR1 reads SGHAT; CDR2 reads FQNNGV. The CDR3 DNA follows: TGTGCCAGCAGCTTACGGGGGGGAGACTCTGGAAACACCATATATTTT. Translated, it gives CASSLRGGDSGNTIYF.

This clone was picked up a small number of times. The V gene is TRBV6-5, the J gene TRBJ2-5; D not certain. The CDR3 has 13 amino acids. Deletions cut 7 bases from V and 5 bases from J, with 14 bases between. The germline V gene encodes CDR1 MNHEY and CDR2 SVGAGI. Here the CDR3 DNA reads TGTGCCAGCAACCCGGTGGGGTTGGAGACCCAGTACTTC. Its translation is CASNPVGLETQYF.

V gene TRBV6-6 combines with J gene TRBJ1-5, with D perhaps TRBD1 (5 bases). Trimming took 5 bases from V and 3 from J, leaving 14 bases between them. Germline V lookup: CDR1 MNHNY, CDR2 SVGAGI (reference sequence). The CDR3 totals 15 residues. The CDR3, as DNA: TGTGCCAGCAGTGACTTATCAGGGTACAATCAGCCCCAGCATTTT. Its translation: CASSDLSGYNQPQHF.

This clone was counted once. The DNA of the CDR3 is TGTGCCTGGGCCCGACAGGGGGGGTACGAGCAGTACTTC. Residues: CAWARQGGYEQYF. V gene TRBV30 combines with J gene TRBJ2-7; 9 nucleotides line up with TRBD1. The CDR3 has 13 amino acids. Germline loops: CDR1 GTSNPN, CDR2 SVGIG (reference sequence). Trimming took 5 bases from V and 4 from J; bases not matched to a gene: 6.

The V and J genes are TRBV7-3 and TRBJ2-5; 9 positions match TRBD1. J gave up 3 bases and V 5 bases, and 7 bases lay outside the gene matches. CDR1 SGHTA and CDR2 FQGTGA come from the germline V gene. The CDR3 has 15 residues. The DNA of the CDR3 is TGTGCCAGCAGCCCCGGACAGGGGTTTGAAGAGACCCAGTACTTC. Translated, it gives CASSPGQGFEETQYF.

The chain carries TRBV5-1 and TRBJ2-2; possible D gene TRBD2, 6 bases. Germline CDR1 reads SGHRS; CDR2 reads YFSETQ. The V and J ends lost 0 bases and 5 bases respectively, with 8 bases between them. The CDR3 consists of 14 residues. CDR3 amino acids: CASSLARGTGELFF. DNA of the CDR3: TGCGCCAGCAGCTTGGCCCGGGGGACCGGGGAGCTGTTTTTT.

The chain recombines TRBV7-3 with TRBJ2-1; possibly TRBD2 for D (5 bases). Trimming stripped 5 bases from V and 0 bases from J, with 17 bases between. This CDR3 has 17 residues. Germline CDR1 reads SGHTA; CDR2 reads FQGTGA. Written as DNA, the CDR3 is TGTGCCAGCAGCCCACAATCCCCGGGGAGCTCCTACAATGAGCAGTTCTTC. Protein product: CASSPQSPGSSYNEQFF.

The chain employs TRBV18 and TRBJ1-5; possible D gene TRBD1, 6 bases. Trimming left V 3 bases short and J 6 bases short, with 9 bases between. Germline CDR1 is KGHSH and CDR2 is LQKENI. The CDR3 sequence is 13 residues long. The CDR3 loop reads CASSPTGSQPQHF. The CDR3 DNA is TGTGCCAGCTCACCGACAGGTAGTCAGCCCCAGCATTTT.

This chain connects TRBV4-1 to TRBJ2-3; 14 bases are shared with TRBD2. Germline assignment: CDR1 MGHRA and CDR2 YSYEKL. The junction had 4 bases not matched to a gene; V was cut back by 3 bases and J by 8 bases. This CDR3 is 15 amino acids long. The CDR3 DNA is TGCGCCAGCAGCCACGGACTAGCGGGAGGCGGTACGCAGTATTTT. Amino acids: CASSHGLAGGGTQYF.